Sequencing of this T cell receptor beta chain was carried out in a study of breast tumors, draining lymph nodes, adjacent tissues. Study outcomes and limitations: Tumor repertoires ranked between lymph nodes and nontumor tissue in diversity, with V and J gene preferences.

TCRdb processed the multiplex PCR reads anew with MiXCR; each CDR3 protein has one entry. The sample records around 140,000 distinct CDR3 sequences, about a fifth being singletons. Samples came from axillary lymph nodes draining the breast cancer. Ten or more counts support this clonotype. Its specificity is not known. The junction departs from the called germline gene at one end, perhaps through a read error. CDR1 is SSHAT, CDR2 FNYEAQ, per germline (reference sequence). The CDR3 consists of 18 residues. The chain recombines TRBV7-7 with TRBJ2-3, with 12 positions matching TRBD2. This clonotype was sampled from a female donor with breast cancer. Some clones in this sample may be carry-over from other donors' samples. Sample: axillary lymph node tissue. CDR3 in DNA: TGTGCTAGCAGCTCTAGCGGGAGGGCAAAGGAGGGCACAGATACGCAGTATTTT. Translating it yields CASSSSGRAKEGTDTQYF.